The 28 T cell receptor beta chains below all came from one sample that was sequenced in a study of cytomegalovirus exposure and HLA in healthy donors. It was with 60 Vbeta and 13 Jbeta primers that the PCR ran. Assay: immunoSEQ multiplex PCR; the TCRdb copy retains only in-frame clones and omits some. The sample has 170,000 or so clones; around four fifths are singletons. The sample taken for sequencing was PBMCs. The receptors come from a girl between 10 and 17 years old in good health and CMV-seropositive.

The chain recombines TRBV5-1 with TRBJ1-1; 7 bases agree with TRBD1. Trimming at V came to 4 bases and at J to 3 bases, leaving 6 bases not matched to a gene. This CDR3 is built from 14 residues. Germline V gene data show CDR1 as SGHRS and CDR2 as YFSETQ. This CDR3 is CASSQKTGHTEAFF. The CDR3 nucleotides read TGCGCCAGCAGCCAGAAGACAGGGCACACTGAAGCTTTCTTT.

V usage is TRBV30 and J usage is TRBJ1-2; D is ambiguous. The length of the CDR3 is 13 residues. Trimming removed 0 bases at V and 4 bases at J, with 9 bases between. The germline V gene encodes CDR1 GTSNPN and CDR2 SVGIG (reference sequence). This CDR3 reads CAWSVEEIYGYTF. CDR3 nucleotides: TGTGCCTGGAGTGTTGAGGAAATCTATGGCTACACCTTC.

The J gene is TRBJ1-2, the V gene TRBV9; 7 nucleotides match TRBD1. The CDR3 length is 14 residues. V lost 4 bases to trimming and J lost 2 bases; unmatched junction nucleotides: 5. Germline loops: CDR1 SGDLS, CDR2 YYNGEE. Here the CDR3 DNA reads TGTGCCAGCAGCCAAGTACAGGGGAACTATGGCTACACCTTC. Amino acid sequence: CASSQVQGNYGYTF.

This clone appeared once. This rearrangement joins TRBV6-5 to TRBJ1-2, with D tentatively TRBD1 (5 bases). The length of the CDR3 is 14 residues. V lost 8 bases to trimming and J lost 4 bases, with 17 bases between them. Germline CDR1 and CDR2: MNHEY and SVGAGI. CDR3 protein: CASAPGHSGYGYTF. For the CDR3, the DNA is TGTGCCAGCGCCCCTGGACATTCGGGCTATGGCTACACCTTC.

The chain employs TRBV9 and TRBJ1-6, with unresolved D. The germline CDR1 and CDR2 sequences are SGDLS and YYNGEE. The CDR3 is 14 amino acids. The V gene lost 2 bases and the J gene lost 6 bases, with 9 bases spanning the gap. CDR3: CASSVDISNSPLHF. The CDR3 DNA is TGTGCCAGCAGCGTCGACATTTCTAATTCACCCCTCCACTTT.

V and J are TRBV27 and TRBJ1-4; TRBD1 matches at 11 bases. The J segment lost 6 bases and the V segment lost 5 bases, leaving 5 bases of the junction unmatched. The CDR3 extends over 15 amino acids. Germline V gene data show CDR1 as MNHEY and CDR2 as SMNVEV (reference sequence). CDR3 residues: CASSTGQGAYEKLFF. The CDR3 DNA reads TGTGCCAGCAGTACCGGACAGGGGGCCTATGAAAAACTGTTTTTT.

The V gene is TRBV9, the J gene TRBJ2-1; 8 bases are shared with TRBD2. The germline gives CDR1 SGDLS, CDR2 YYNGEE. The junction had 1 base not matched to a gene; V was cut back by 3 bases and J by 2 bases. The CDR3 covers 14 residues. CDR3 sequence reads: CASSAGGAYNEQFF. DNA for the CDR3: TGTGCCAGCAGCGCGGGGGGGGCCTACAATGAGCAGTTCTTC. Using reference TRBV9 and TRBJ2-1 for the parts outside the CDR3, the full variable domain is DSGVTQTPKHLITATGQRVTLRCSPRSGDLSVYWYQQSLDQGLQFLIQYYNGEERAKGNILERFSAQQFPDLHSELNLSSLELGDSALYFCASSAGGAYNEQFFGPGTRLTVL.

The chain links TRBV5-1 to TRBJ2-1; TRBD2 is a possible D gene (5 bases). Trimming pared 1 base from V and 0 bases from J, leaving 8 bases between. This CDR3 has 15 amino acids. Germline-derived CDR1 and CDR2 are SGHRS and YFSETQ. Written as DNA, the CDR3 is TGCGCCAGCAGCTTGTCCGGGGACTCCTACAATGAGCAGTTCTTC. It translates to CASSLSGDSYNEQFF.

The gene calls are TRBV4-1 and TRBJ1-3; 8 nucleotides agree with TRBD1. With V trimmed by 3 bases and J by 0 bases, 7 bases remained unmatched. CDR3 length: 17 amino acids. The germline gives CDR1 MGHRA, CDR2 YSYEKL. In nucleotides, the CDR3 is TGCGCCAGCAGCCACCTACAGGGGGGATCCTCTGGAAACACCATATATTTT. Translation gives CASSHLQGGSSGNTIYF.

Note on this clone: Other DNA sequences in the same sample also yield this CDR3. The chain carries TRBV27 and TRBJ1-6, with 8 nucleotides matching TRBD1. Per the germline V gene, CDR1 is MNHEY and CDR2 is SMNVEV (reference sequence). The junction had 11 bases not matched to a gene; V was cut back by 0 bases and J by 1 base. CDR3 length: 20 residues. The CDR3 coding sequence is TGTGCCAGCAGTTTATCGGGGCAGGGGGCTACAGCGTCCTATAATTCACCCCTCCACTTT. Encoded protein: CASSLSGQGATASYNSPLHF.

V gene TRBV7-2 combines with J gene TRBJ2-1; TRBD2 aligns across 12 bases. The germline V gene has CDR1 SGHTA and CDR2 FQGNSA. This CDR3 region has 16 residues. Trimming took 5 bases from V and 6 from J; bases not matched to a gene: 8. DNA of the CDR3: TGTGCCAGCAGCGAAAGGGCACTAGCGGGGGGCAATGAGCAGTTCTTC. It encodes CASSERALAGGNEQFF. Together with reference TRBV7-2 and TRBJ2-1, the CDR3 gives the full variable domain: GAGVSQSPSNKVTEKGKDVELRCDPISGHTALYWYRQSLGQGLEFLIYFQGNSAPDKSGLPSDRFSAERTGGSVSTLTIQRTQQEDSAVYLCASSERALAGGNEQFFGPGTRLTVL.

This chain joins TRBV2 and TRBJ1-2, with D perhaps TRBD1 (5 bases). Trimming left V 5 bases short and J 2 bases short, with 15 bases between. The CDR3 extends over 15 amino acids. In germline, CDR1 is SNHLY, CDR2 FYNNEI. CDR3: CASSFQQVPNYGYTF. CDR3 DNA: TGTGCCAGCAGTTTCCAACAGGTTCCAAACTATGGCTACACCTTC.

The chain's CDR3 is CASSLDLREGVEKLFF. The CDR3 coding sequence is TGTGCCAGCAGCTTAGATCTTCGAGAGGGTGTTGAAAAACTGTTTTTT. The rearrangement uses TRBV13 and TRBJ1-4, with D hard to call. The CDR3 contains 16 residues. CDR1 is PRHDT and CDR2 is FYEKMQ in the germline V gene (reference sequence). V lost 1 base and J 7 bases, leaving 16 bases between the germline ends.

The rearrangement links TRBV5-1 to TRBJ1-3, with a tentative D call TRBD1 (5 bases). Deletions cut 1 base from V and 7 bases from J, with 15 bases between. The germline V gene has CDR1 SGHRS and CDR2 YFSETQ. The CDR3 loop spans 15 amino acids. This CDR3 reads CASSLTYPGGNTIYF. For the CDR3, the DNA is TGCGCCAGCAGCTTGACGTACCCGGGGGGTAACACCATATATTTT.

This clone was seen once. This chain connects TRBV6-5 to TRBJ1-3; D not certain. V lost 6 bases, J lost 4 bases, and 10 bases lay in between. The CDR3 is 13 amino acids. Per the germline V gene, CDR1 is MNHEY and CDR2 is SVGAGI. The CDR3 protein is CASRPAGGNTIYF. The CDR3 DNA reads as TGTGCCAGCAGGCCGGCGGGAGGAAACACCATATATTTT.

This clone appeared a single time. The V and J genes are TRBV2 and TRBJ2-1, with 10 bases aligning to TRBD2. With 5 bases clipped from V and 4 bases from J, the junction kept 5 bases outside the gene matches. CDR1 is SNHLY and CDR2 is FYNNEI in the germline V gene. CDR3 length equals 15 residues. In DNA, the CDR3 is TGTGCCAGCAGTTCAGCGGGGGGGCCGTACAATGAGCAGTTCTTC. Translating it yields CASSSAGGPYNEQFF.

J is TRBJ1-1 and V is TRBV10-3; TRBD1 is a possible D gene (5 bases). The CDR3 extends over 12 amino acids. Germline V CDR1 and CDR2: ENHRY, SYGVKD. The germline V and J ends were trimmed by 8 bases and 1 base, with 8 bases remaining between them. The CDR3 here is CAIGGTNTEAFF. The CDR3, as DNA: TGTGCCATCGGGGGGACGAACACTGAAGCTTTCTTT.

V is TRBV5-4 and J is TRBJ1-1; D remains ambiguous. CDR1 is SGHNT, CDR2 YYREEE, per germline (reference sequence). The CDR3 is made up of 12 amino acids. Between the trimmed V and J ends, which lost 4 bases and 5 bases, there was a span of 9 bases. The CDR3 bases are TGTGCCAGCAGCCTCGGACTTACTGAAGCTTTCTTT. Protein sequence: CASSLGLTEAFF. Filled out from reference TRBV5-4 and TRBJ1-1, the complete variable domain reads ETGVTQSPTHLIKTRGQQVTLRCSSQSGHNTVSWYQQALGQGPQFIFQYYREEENGRGNFPPRFSGLQFPNYSSELNVNALELDDSALYLCASSLGLTEAFFGQGTRLTVV.

The chain couples TRBV10-3 to TRBJ1-1; maybe TRBD1 (5 bases). CDR1 and CDR2 (germline): ENHRY, SYGVKD. The length of the CDR3 is 12 residues. Trimming stripped 6 bases from V and 9 bases from J, with 14 bases between. The CDR3 DNA sequence: TGTGCCATCAGGGGGGGAGACGACCAAGCTTTCTTT. Translation gives CAIRGGDDQAFF.

The chain has TRBV27 and TRBJ1-2; D is possibly TRBD1 (5 bases). The CDR3 sequence is 18 residues long. The germline V gene has CDR1 MNHEY and CDR2 SMNVEV (reference sequence). V lost 3 bases and J lost 3, with 23 bases in between. CDR3 protein: CASSFHAPAGEGYYGYTF. The CDR3 coding sequence is TGTGCCAGCAGTTTCCACGCCCCGGCGGGGGAGGGGTACTATGGCTACACCTTC.

This clone was picked up a small number of times. The V call is TRBV7-9, the J call TRBJ2-2, with 9 bases matching TRBD1. The CDR3 runs to 15 residues. The V segment lost 6 bases and the J segment 6 bases; nucleotides outside the gene matches: 8. Germline values: CDR1 SEHNR, CDR2 FQNEAQ (reference sequence). In nucleotides, the CDR3 is TGTGCCAGCAGAACCGGGACAGGGCTCGCCGGGGAGCTGTTTTTT. It specifies CASRTGTGLAGELFF.

The J gene is TRBJ2-1, the V gene TRBV9, with 8 positions matching TRBD2. This CDR3 spans 13 amino acids. Germline loops: CDR1 SGDLS, CDR2 YYNGEE. Trimming cost V 6 bases and J 2 bases; bases outside gene matches: 1. The CDR3 is CASTGGAYNEQFF. Here the CDR3 DNA reads TGTGCCAGCACCGGGGGGGCCTACAATGAGCAGTTCTTC.

This chain connects TRBV27 to TRBJ2-1; D ambiguous. Deletions cut 3 bases from V and 4 bases from J, with 7 bases between. This CDR3 comprises 13 residues. The germline V gene has CDR1 MNHEY and CDR2 SMNVEV (reference sequence). The CDR3 loop reads CASSLSKYNEQFF. As DNA, the CDR3 is TGTGCCAGCAGTTTGTCCAAATACAATGAGCAGTTCTTC.

This chain uses TRBV4-1 with TRBJ2-1; 10 bases match TRBD2. J gave up 7 bases and V 4 bases, and 10 bases lay outside the gene matches. The CDR3 contains 16 residues. From germline, CDR1 is MGHRA and CDR2 YSYEKL. DNA for the CDR3: TGCGCCAGCAGCCGACCAGCGGGGGGGCGAGGTAATGAGCAGTTCTTC. It specifies CASSRPAGGRGNEQFF.

The rearrangement joins TRBV10-1 to TRBJ2-6; D remains ambiguous. CDR1 WNHNN and CDR2 SYGVQD come from the germline V gene (reference sequence). The CDR3 sequence is 16 residues long. V was pared by 2 bases and J by 4 bases, with 12 bases between. The CDR3 protein is CASSEGPATGANVLTF. The CDR3 nucleotides are TGCGCCAGCAGTGAGGGGCCGGCGACAGGGGCCAACGTCCTGACTTTC.

The J gene is TRBJ2-6, the V gene TRBV18; TRBD2 agrees at 12 bases. The CDR3 sequence is 20 residues long. In germline, CDR1 is KGHSH, CDR2 LQKENI. The V gene end was trimmed by 8 bases and the J gene end by 0 bases; junction bases not matched to a gene: 14. CDR3 protein: CASTRRLAGAKFSGANVLTF. CDR3 DNA: TGTGCCAGCACTCGTCGACTAGCGGGGGCTAAATTCTCTGGGGCCAACGTCCTGACTTTC.

The chain employs TRBV7-9 and TRBJ1-1, with D maybe TRBD1 (6 bases). V lost 7 bases and J lost 2, with 14 bases in between. CDR1 and CDR2 from the germline V gene are SEHNR and FQNEAQ (reference sequence). This CDR3 has 14 residues. The CDR3 coding sequence is TGTGCCAGCAAAGGCGACAGGACCAACACTGAAGCTTTCTTT. This codes for CASKGDRTNTEAFF.

The chain links TRBV2 to TRBJ1-1, with 9 positions matching TRBD1. Germline V gene lookup returns CDR1 SNHLY and CDR2 FYNNEI. The CDR3 totals 16 residues. Germline trimming cut 10 bases from V and 5 bases from J; bases unmatched to any gene: 17. CDR3 protein: CAKIGTGFFIITEAFF. Here the CDR3 DNA reads TGTGCCAAGATCGGGACAGGGTTTTTCATAATTACTGAAGCTTTCTTT. The variable domain in full, with the rest retrieved from reference TRBV2 and TRBJ1-1, is EPEVTQTPSHQVTQMGQEVILRCVPISNHLYFYWYRQILGQKVEFLVSFYNNEISEKSEIFDDQFSVERPDGSNFTLKIRSTKLEDSAMYFCAKIGTGFFIITEAFFGQGTRLTVV.